The 15 T cell receptor beta chains given below trace back to one sample, sequenced in a study of shared clonotypes between healthy human individuals (dated by TCRdb to the early 2020s). The library came from the immunoSEQ multiplex PCR assay. The table was pulled from immuneACCESS by TCRdb, which kept in-frame rearrangements only. Such tables lose some clones; where checked, under half of the loss comes from unresolved V genes, and the rest has no known cause. The sample includes fewer than 550,000 clones, with almost 80% observed a single time. The top ten constitute about an eighth of the sample. Sequencing was carried out using PBMCs. These receptors were obtained from a woman aged 40 to 50 in good health. Some clones in this sample may be carry-over from other donors' samples.

This CDR3 reads CASSLAGSGTSDTQYF. As DNA, the CDR3 is TGTGCCAGCAGCTTAGCTGGTAGCGGGACGTCGGATACGCAGTATTTT. The J gene is TRBJ2-3, the V gene TRBV7-9; 8 positions match TRBD2. Trimming at V came to 0 bases and at J to 6 bases, leaving 8 bases not matched to a gene. The V gene's germline CDR1 is SEHNR and CDR2 FQNEAQ (reference sequence). The length of the CDR3 is 16 residues.

This clone occurred once. The gene calls are TRBV7-9 and TRBJ2-4; TRBD1 or TRBD2 may be the D gene (5 bases each). Germline V gene sequence: CDR1 SEHNR, CDR2 FQNEAQ (reference sequence). V lost 4 bases and J 5 bases, leaving 12 bases between the germline ends. There are 14 residues in the CDR3. CDR3 amino acids: CASSSRGGQNIQYF. CDR3 DNA sequence: TGTGCCAGCAGCTCGAGGGGCGGACAAAACATTCAGTACTTC.

This clone was counted a single time. The CDR3 reads CASIPLKQGGTEAFF. Here the CDR3 DNA reads TGTGCCAGTATTCCCTTAAAACAGGGTGGCACTGAAGCTTTCTTT. The chain couples TRBV19 to TRBJ1-1; perhaps TRBD1 as D (6 bases). V was clipped by 7 bases and J by 4 bases, with 19 bases between them. Per germline, CDR1 LNHDA and CDR2 SQIVND (reference sequence). The CDR3 totals 15 residues.

The CDR3 sequence is CASSRTATYEQYF. DNA of the CDR3: TGTGCCAGTAGCCGGACCGCCACCTACGAGCAGTACTTC. The chain has TRBV19 and TRBJ2-7, with D uncertain. The germline V gene encodes CDR1 LNHDA and CDR2 SQIVND (reference sequence). The CDR3 has 13 residues. With 6 bases removed from V and 2 bases from J, the gap between germline ends came to 11 bases.

V and J are TRBV6-1 and TRBJ2-5; 8 bases line up with TRBD2. Germline-derived CDR1 and CDR2 are MNHNS and SASEGT. Trimming removed 4 bases from V and 3 bases from J; junction bases left unmatched: 4. The CDR3 totals 14 residues. CDR3 DNA sequence: TGTGCCAGCAGTGGGGCGGGAGGCAAAGAGACCCAGTACTTC. This codes for CASSGAGGKETQYF.

This clone was seen just once. The genes are TRBV5-8 and TRBJ2-5; D perhaps matches TRBD2 (5 bases). V lost 0 bases to trimming and J lost 2 bases, with 8 bases between them. Germline-derived CDR1 and CDR2 are SGHTS and YDEGEE. The CDR3 contains 14 residues. The DNA of the CDR3 is TGTGCCAGCAGCTTGGACAGACTACAAGAGACCCAGTACTTC. As protein: CASSLDRLQETQYF.

This clone was observed once. This chain connects TRBV9 to TRBJ1-4; perhaps TRBD1 as D (6 bases). From germline, CDR1 is SGDLS and CDR2 YYNGEE. The CDR3 totals 15 residues. Trimming cost V 3 bases and J 6 bases, with 15 bases left between them. The CDR3, as DNA: TGTGCCAGCAGCGCCACAACAGGGTTCGATGAAAAACTGTTTTTT. Translating gives CASSATTGFDEKLFF. The variable domain in full, with the rest retrieved from reference TRBV9 and TRBJ1-4, is DSGVTQTPKHLITATGQRVTLRCSPRSGDLSVYWYQQSLDQGLQFLIQYYNGEERAKGNILERFSAQQFPDLHSELNLSSLELGDSALYFCASSATTGFDEKLFFGSGTQLSVL.

The chain couples TRBV11-2 to TRBJ2-3; D is uncertain. CDR1 is SGHAT, CDR2 FQNNGV, per germline. This CDR3 is built from 13 residues. V was cut by 1 base and J by 5 bases, with 7 bases left in between. CDR3 sequence: CASSLVTVDTQYF. The CDR3 bases are TGTGCCAGCAGCTTAGTAACCGTAGATACGCAGTATTTT.

This chain joins TRBV27 and TRBJ2-1; D call uncertain. CDR1 and CDR2 from the germline V gene are MNHEY and SMNVEV (reference sequence). The V end lost 7 bases, the J end lost 4 bases, and 17 bases lay between the germline ends. The CDR3 sequence is 15 residues long. The CDR3, as DNA: TGTGCCAGCACCCTCACCCCCCACAAGTACAATGAGCAGTTCTTC. Encoded protein: CASTLTPHKYNEQFF.

V and J are TRBV28 and TRBJ2-1; TRBD1 aligns across 11 bases. After removal of 5 bases from V and 5 bases from J, the junction contained 5 bases not matched to a gene. Germline loops: CDR1 MDHEN, CDR2 SYDVKM. The CDR3 has 15 residues. The CDR3 loop is CASSPRTGGHNEQFF. CDR3 DNA: TGTGCCAGCAGTCCCCGGACAGGGGGCCACAATGAGCAGTTCTTC.

Only a few counts were recorded for this clone. The rearrangement links TRBV19 to TRBJ2-1, with 8 bases lining up with TRBD1. The V gene end was trimmed by 1 base and the J gene end by 4 bases; junction bases not matched to a gene: 3. Germline CDR1 reads LNHDA; CDR2 reads SQIVND (reference sequence). The length of the CDR3 is 15 residues. The CDR3 sequence is CASSIAQGAYNEQFF. The CDR3 DNA reads as TGTGCCAGTAGTATAGCCCAGGGGGCGTACAATGAGCAGTTCTTC.

This chain links TRBV19 with TRBJ2-5; 11 bases fit TRBD2. The closer fit of TRBJ2-7 to the DNA end suggests the J call may be wrong. CDR1 is LNHDA and CDR2 is SQIVND in the germline V gene (reference sequence). The CDR3 extends over 15 amino acids. The CDR3 region is CASSIGSSGRNEQYF. The CDR3 DNA reads as TGTGCCAGTAGTATAGGGTCTAGCGGGAGGAACGAGCAGTACTTC.

This chain links TRBV10-2 with TRBJ1-1; D call uncertain. Trimming removed 2 bases at V and 2 bases at J, with 9 bases between. Germline-derived CDR1 and CDR2 are WSHSY and SAAADI. The CDR3 is made up of 14 amino acids. CDR3 DNA: TGCGCCAGCAGTGAGGCTAGGGTCAACACTGAAGCTTTCTTT. It translates to CASSEARVNTEAFF.

V and J are TRBV10-2 and TRBJ2-5; D is unresolved. CDR1 is WSHSY, CDR2 SAAADI, per germline. Trimming removed 3 bases from V and 2 bases from J, with 7 bases in between. The CDR3 runs to 13 residues. The DNA for the CDR3 is TGCGCCAGCAGTGACAGTTATCAAGAGACCCAGTACTTC. Protein sequence: CASSDSYQETQYF.

CDR3 sequence: CASSLRQGKETQYF. The CDR3 region has the DNA TGTGCCAGCAGCTTGCGACAGGGCAAAGAGACCCAGTACTTC. V is TRBV11-1 and J is TRBJ2-5, with 7 bases aligning to TRBD1. Germline V gene lookup returns CDR1 SGHAT and CDR2 FQDESV (reference sequence). The V segment lost 3 bases and the J segment 3 bases; nucleotides outside the gene matches: 4. The CDR3 extends over 14 amino acids.